The 22 T cell receptor beta chains below all came from one sample that was sequenced in a study of breast tumors, draining lymph nodes, adjacent tissues (dated by TCRdb to the mid-2010s). Library prep was done by multiplex PCR. Sequencing took place on an Illumina HiSeq 2000. The raw public data were reprocessed by TCRdb itself: fastp quality trimming at Q25, MiXCR clonotype calling, in-frame beta chains only. Every CDR3 protein is listed once, alongside the most common genes and DNA of its rows. This sample has approximately 230,000 distinct CDR3 sequences in its table, and approximately 36% of those were observed once. The ten biggest clones cover approximately 3.6% of the sample. The axillary draining lymph nodes of breast cancer patients were the source of the lymph node samples. Source material: axillary lymph node tissue. The receptors were sampled from a female donor with breast cancer. Some clones in this sample may be carry-over from other donors' samples.

Of note for this clonotype: One base away lies a much larger clone, so this may be a sequencing read error. The CDR3, as DNA: TGTGCCAGCAGCTTGTGGGTTGCGGAGACCCAGTACTTC. Translated: CASSLWVAETQYF. The V call is TRBV5-4, the J call TRBJ2-5; D not resolved. This CDR3 contains 13 residues. Trimming took off 1 base at V and 5 bases at J, with 9 bases between the two ends. Looked up from germline, CDR1 is SGHNT and CDR2 is YYREEE (reference sequence).

The rearrangement uses TRBV29-1 and TRBJ2-1; 14 positions match TRBD2. Germline assignment: CDR1 SQVTM and CDR2 ANQGSEA. The length of the CDR3 is 12 residues. The trim removed 7 bases at V and 7 bases at J, leaving 0 bases unmatched. CDR3 sequence reads: CSGTSGRNEQFF. The CDR3 DNA reads TGCAGCGGGACTAGCGGGAGGAATGAGCAGTTCTTC.

At least ten counts were recorded for this clonotype. This chain links TRBV6-5 with TRBJ1-5, with D unclear. The CDR3 extends over 14 amino acids. The germline V gene has CDR1 MNHEY and CDR2 SVGAGI. Trimming left V 4 bases short and J 1 base short, with 8 bases between. In DNA, the CDR3 is TGTGCCAGCAGTTCACTCCGGAGCAATCAGCCCCAGCATTTT. Translating gives CASSSLRSNQPQHF.

At least ten counts were recorded for this clonotype. This chain connects TRBV6-6 to TRBJ2-5, with D hard to call. The CDR3 is 13 residues long. The germline V gene encodes CDR1 MNHNY and CDR2 SVGAGI (reference sequence). The V end was cut by 7 bases, the J end by 1 base, with 10 bases between. The DNA of the CDR3 is TGTGCCAGCACCCCGAAGCCCCAAGAGACCCAGTACTTC. It encodes CASTPKPQETQYF.

Ten or more counts support this clonotype. This chain links TRBV5-1 with TRBJ2-2, with a possible D match to TRBD1 (5 bases). V lost 0 bases and J 0 bases, leaving 6 bases between the germline ends. Germline CDR1 is SGHRS and CDR2 is YFSETQ. This CDR3 comprises 15 residues. The CDR3 DNA reads TGCGCCAGCAGCTTGGCAGGGACGAACACCGGGGAGCTGTTTTTT. Translating gives CASSLAGTNTGELFF.

The rearrangement uses TRBV6-1 and TRBJ2-7; TRBD1 is a possible D gene (6 bases). V lost 6 bases and J 1 base, leaving 10 bases between the germline ends. Germline CDR1 is MNHNS and CDR2 is SASEGT. CDR3 length equals 13 residues. CDR3 amino acids: CASRDSSSYEQYF. CDR3 nucleotides: TGTGCCAGCAGGGACAGCTCTTCCTACGAGCAGTACTTC.

At least ten counts were recorded for this clonotype. One end of the junction varies from germline; a read error may be responsible. V is TRBV20-1 and J is TRBJ2-5; D gene uncertain. CDR3 length: 10 residues. Germline CDR1 DFQATT, CDR2 SNEGSKA (reference sequence). CDR3 sequence: CSASKVIEHF. In DNA, the CDR3 is TGCAGTGCTAGTAAGGTTATTGAGCACTTC.

The chain is built from TRBV2 and TRBJ1-1; 7 bases agree with TRBD1. This CDR3 comprises 14 residues. The V gene end was trimmed by 6 bases and the J gene end by 1 base; junction bases not matched to a gene: 5. Germline V gene lookup returns CDR1 SNHLY and CDR2 FYNNEI. CDR3 nucleotide sequence: TGTGCCAGCAGGTCCCGGACAGGGAACACTGAAGCTTTCTTT. This translates into CASRSRTGNTEAFF.

The chain joins TRBV20-1 to TRBJ2-2; 8 nucleotides agree with TRBD1. J lost 4 bases, V lost 2 bases, and 15 bases had no gene match. CDR3 length: 18 residues. The V gene's germline CDR1 is DFQATT and CDR2 SNEGSKA (reference sequence). The CDR3 DNA follows: TGCAGTGCTAGATCTGGGGGCAGGGGGCGAAGGGGCACCGGGGAGCTGTTTTTT. Encoded protein: CSARSGGRGRRGTGELFF.

This clonotype was seen many times. This sequence joins TRBV7-2 and TRBJ2-7; perhaps D is TRBD1 or TRBD2 (5 bases each). CDR1 is SGHTA and CDR2 is FQGNSA in the germline V gene. The V end was cut by 2 bases, the J end by 2 bases, with 13 bases between. The length of the CDR3 is 15 residues. The CDR3 nucleotides are TGTGCCAGCAGCTTATCCTCTCGGGGCGCCTACGAGCAGTACTTC. Translating gives CASSLSSRGAYEQYF.

This clonotype was counted a few times. The CDR3 coding sequence is TGTGCCAGCAGTCGGGTAGGGTCCCCCAAAAACATTCAGTACTTC. This encodes CASSRVGSPKNIQYF. The chain combines TRBV6-6 with TRBJ2-4; unclear D gene. The length of the CDR3 is 15 residues. Trimming took off 5 bases at V and 2 bases at J, with 13 bases between the two ends. The germline CDR1 and CDR2 sequences are MNHNY and SVGAGI (reference sequence).

This clonotype was seen only once. The J gene is TRBJ2-5, the V gene TRBV10-3, with 11 nucleotides matching TRBD1. This CDR3 comprises 14 residues. Germline CDR1 reads ENHRY; CDR2 reads SYGVKD. Trimming removed 10 bases from V and 5 bases from J; junction bases left unmatched: 9. The CDR3 here is CATGQGAFYETQYF. DNA of the CDR3: TGTGCCACTGGACAGGGGGCCTTCTACGAGACCCAGTACTTC.

At least ten counts were recorded for this clonotype. This rearrangement joins TRBV24-1 to TRBJ2-1; 8 bases map to TRBD2. The CDR3 has 17 residues. V was clipped by 2 bases and J by 8 bases; unmatched bases: 13. Per germline, CDR1 KGHDR and CDR2 SFDVKD. CDR3: CATSDSIGTSILDEQFF. The CDR3 DNA is TGTGCCACCAGTGATTCCATCGGGACTAGTATTCTGGATGAGCAGTTCTTC.

Worth noting for this clonotype: This may come from a read error, since a much larger clone is one base off. The chain carries TRBV11-2 and TRBJ2-5, with D tentatively TRBD1 (5 bases). V lost 1 base and J 2 bases, leaving 11 bases between the germline ends. This CDR3 contains 15 residues. Germline V gives CDR1 SGHAT, CDR2 FQNNGV. CDR3 bases: TGTGCCAGCAGCTTAGTTGTGGGGCATCAAGAGACCCAGTACTTC. Protein product: CASSLVVGHQETQYF.

This clonotype has ten or more counts. The chain carries TRBV11-2 and TRBJ2-7; maybe TRBD2 (6 bases). Looked up from germline, CDR1 is SGHAT and CDR2 is FQNNGV. Deletions cut 2 bases from V and 4 bases from J, with 9 bases between. This CDR3 contains 13 residues. CDR3 sequence reads: CASSLLRGYEQYF. CDR3 coding DNA: TGTGCCAGCAGCTTACTGCGGGGATACGAGCAGTACTTC.

Worth noting for this clonotype: The CDR3 does not close with the conserved phenylalanine or tryptophan, likely indicating a read error. The DNA is left out, because the CDR3 cannot be placed on it with certainty; the CDR3 is given as TCRdb lists it. V usage is TRBV14 and J usage is TRBJ1-2. Per germline, CDR1 SGHDN and CDR2 FVKESK. The CDR3 numbers 15 amino acids, ends counted. Here the CDR3 reads CASSQDLAADYGSTI.

The chain links TRBV7-2 to TRBJ2-4; a possible D gene is TRBD1 (6 bases). Germline values: CDR1 SGHTA, CDR2 FQGNSA. This CDR3 has 16 amino acids. Between the trimmed V and J ends, which lost 2 bases and 0 bases, there was a span of 11 bases. The CDR3 DNA follows: TGTGCCAGCAGCTTACAGGGGACATTAGCCAAAAACATTCAGTACTTC. Protein: CASSLQGTLAKNIQYF.

This clonotype turned up a few times. Given a much more abundant clone one base away, this may be a read error. The J gene is TRBJ2-5, the V gene TRBV7-2; D may be TRBD2 (5 bases). The CDR3 runs to 15 residues. Per germline, CDR1 SGHTA and CDR2 FQGNSA. The CDR3 loop is CASSPTPLGRETQHF. DNA for the CDR3: TGTGCCAGCAGCCCTACCCCGCTAGGGAGAGAGACCCAGCACTTC.

The chain has TRBV2 and TRBJ1-2; 10 nucleotides match TRBD1. CDR3 length: 14 residues. CDR1 is SNHLY, CDR2 FYNNEI, per germline. Unmatched junction bases numbered 7, after V lost 7 bases and J lost 5 bases. The chain's CDR3 is CASMRQGAVYGYTF. The CDR3 DNA follows: TGTGCCAGCATGAGACAGGGGGCGGTTTATGGCTACACCTTC.

This rearrangement joins TRBV7-8 to TRBJ1-1; weak D call: TRBD1 (6 bases). Per germline, CDR1 SGHVS and CDR2 FQNEAQ. The ends were cut back, 5 bases at V and 3 bases at J, with 13 bases in the middle. This CDR3 contains 14 residues. The CDR3 loop reads CASSPQGHDTEAFF. In DNA form, the CDR3 reads TGTGCCAGCAGCCCCCAGGGGCATGACACTGAAGCTTTCTTT.

This clonotype appeared many times. The rearrangement uses TRBV18 and TRBJ2-7, with D possibly matching TRBD1 (6 bases). The V gene's germline CDR1 is KGHSH and CDR2 LQKENI. The CDR3 loop spans 13 amino acids. Trimming took off 4 bases at V and 3 bases at J, with 10 bases between the two ends. The CDR3 nucleotides read TGTGCCAGCTCACGTGGACAGAACTACGAGCAGTACTTC. The encoded protein is CASSRGQNYEQYF.

This clonotype came up many times. This chain uses TRBV6-6 with TRBJ2-1; 7 bases are a match to TRBD1. The germline CDR1 and CDR2 sequences are MNHNY and SVGAGI (reference sequence). This CDR3 contains 15 residues. The V gene end was trimmed by 5 bases and the J gene end by 7 bases; junction bases not matched to a gene: 11. The chain's CDR3 is CASSHTRDSMNEQFF. CDR3 in DNA: TGTGCCAGCAGTCACACCCGGGACAGTATGAATGAGCAGTTCTTC.